Described below is a single TCR beta chain sequence and its context. V trimming: 3 bases; J trimming: 5 bases; junction bases outside the gene matches: 4. CDR1 is LNHDA and CDR2 is SQIVND in the germline V gene (reference sequence). The CDR3 is 15 amino acids. Using immunoSEQ multiplex PCR, the repertoire was profiled, and TCRdb retains in-frame clones only, with some absent. The data hold 200,000 to 300,000 clones, with approximately 81% observed a single time. The sample originates from a study of blood T cell repertoires in COVID-19. The receptor was derived from a man aged 55 to 70 with acute or convalescent COVID-19. The source material was peripheral blood. The chain is built from TRBV19 and TRBJ2-3, with 11 bases that match TRBD2. This CDR3 reads CASSISGGVQDTQYF. CDR3 coding DNA: TGTGCCAGTAGTATTAGCGGGGGGGTTCAAGATACGCAGTATTTT.